Sequencing of this TCR beta chain was carried out in a study of CD8+CD57+ T cells in acquired aplastic anemia. Patients who underwent sequencing had shown CD8+CD57+ cell expansion by flow cytometry. This clonotype appeared a few times. TCR beta VDJ combinations and CDR3 sequences were profiled from genomic DNA. TCRdb analysed the reads with MiXCR anew, one entry per CDR3 protein. Of approximately 300,000 distinct CDR3 sequences listed, around three fifths are singletons. Trimming pared 7 bases from V and 5 bases from J, leaving 15 bases between. CDR1 is ENHRY, CDR2 SYGVKD, per germline. The CDR3 is 14 residues long.

Material: sorted CD4+, CD8+, or CD8+CD57+ T cells (not recorded which) from PBMCs. The receptor was derived from a human donor with aplastic anemia. The gene calls are TRBV10-3 and TRBJ2-1; D might be TRBD2 (5 bases). The CDR3 loop is CAINDGIQNNEQFF. CDR3 nucleotides: TGTGCCATCAATGACGGGATCCAAAACAATGAGCAGTTCTTC.